This section outlines one T cell receptor (beta chain) sequence together with its context. Its antigen remains unidentified. This sample stems from a study of T-cell memory formation after mild COVID-19. On the study more broadly: TCR clusters mostly belonged to single donors.

Germline CDR1 reads SGHDN; CDR2 reads FVKESK. The CDR3 contains 17 residues. Losses at the gene ends were 0 bases for V and 4 bases for J; bases not matched to a gene: 9. 5'RACE with constant-segment primers yielded barcoded, UMI-tagged TCR alpha and TCR beta cDNA libraries. TCRdb called the 5' RACE reads again in MiXCR, with one record for every CDR3 protein. Of a few hundred thousand distinct CDR3 sequences in the sample, around a quarter were seen once. Overall study results and limits: There was a balanced CD4/CD8 profile in clones contracting day 15 to 85, and later expanders leaned CD4+. Chiefly within CM and EM were the contracting CD4+ clones; CD8+ ones were within EMRA.

The TCR was taken from an adult woman who had mild COVID-19 (a few samples of this study predate the infection). Cell type and time point are not known. Source material: PBMCs or a T cell subset sorted from them (not recorded which). The chain has TRBV14 and TRBJ2-1; TRBD1 agrees at 7 bases. CDR3 in DNA: TGTGCCAGCAGCCAAGATTACAGGGGCACTTCTTACAATGAGCAGTTCTTC. It codes for CASSQDYRGTSYNEQFF.